A selection of T cell receptor beta chains follows, all from one sample in a study of identical twins. Each CDR3 protein is one row after TCRdb ran MiXCR on the 5' RACE reads. Of 600,000 to 850,000 distinct CDR3 sequences in the sample, 15% to 20% were seen once. The data also belong to a second study, concerning T cells expressing NK-cell markers.

The sequencing sample was made of PBMCs. These receptors all come from a woman aged 18-29 years in good health. Each CDR3 is given with its conserved first and last residue. A D gene is named only where the DNA matches it firmly. Some rows have no size entry. The others give once, few or many, or a class for an expanded clone.

v_call: TRBV30; clone_size: few; d_call: -; j_call: TRBJ1-1; cdr3_aa: CAWSPRLNTEAFF; cdr3_nt: TGTGCCTGGAGTCCGAGGTTGAACACTGAAGCTTTCTTT
v_call: TRBV12-5; clone_size: -; d_call: -; j_call: TRBJ2-5; cdr3_aa: CASGLWGGETQYF; cdr3_nt: TGTGCTAGTGGCCTTTGGGGTGGCGAGACCCAGTACTTC
v_call: TRBV6-1; clone_size: -; d_call: -; j_call: TRBJ2-2; cdr3_aa: CASSEDPHPGELFF; cdr3_nt: TGTGCCAGCAGTGAAGACCCCCATCCCGGGGAGCTGTTTTTT
v_call: TRBV7-2; clone_size: -; d_call: TRBD1; j_call: TRBJ2-5; cdr3_aa: CASSPPGTGETQYF; cdr3_nt: TGTGCCAGCAGCCCCCCCGGGACAGGGGAGACCCAGTACTTC
v_call: TRBV20-1; clone_size: -; d_call: -; j_call: TRBJ2-7; cdr3_aa: CSAQGGHEQYF; cdr3_nt: TGCAGTGCTCAGGGGGGGCACGAGCAGTACTTC
v_call: TRBV20-1; clone_size: many; d_call: TRBD2; j_call: TRBJ2-4; cdr3_aa: CSASGRRKNIQYF; cdr3_nt: TGCAGTGCCAGCGGGAGAAGGAAAAACATTCAGTACTTC
v_call: TRBV7-9; clone_size: -; d_call: -; j_call: TRBJ1-4; cdr3_aa: CASSPVGRSNEKLFF; cdr3_nt: TGTGCCAGCAGCCCCGTGGGGCGGTCTAATGAAAAACTGTTTTTT
v_call: TRBV20-1; clone_size: -; d_call: -; j_call: TRBJ1-2; cdr3_aa: CSAPRETLYGYTF; cdr3_nt: TGCAGTGCTCCCAGGGAGACGCTCTATGGCTACACCTTC
v_call: TRBV12-3/TRBV12-4; clone_size: -; d_call: -; j_call: TRBJ2-1; cdr3_aa: CASRTTGDFSYNEQFF; cdr3_nt: TGTGCCAGCAGGACCACAGGTGACTTCTCCTACAATGAGCAGTTCTTC
v_call: TRBV20-1; clone_size: few; d_call: -; j_call: TRBJ2-1; cdr3_aa: CSARPLAQSYNEQFF; cdr3_nt: TGCAGTGCTAGACCCCTAGCGCAGTCCTACAATGAGCAGTTCTTC
v_call: TRBV20-1; clone_size: many; d_call: TRBD2; j_call: TRBJ2-5; cdr3_aa: CSAPPGGSQETQYF; cdr3_nt: TGCAGTGCTCCCCCGGGAGGTAGCCAAGAGACCCAGTACTTC
v_call: TRBV25-1; clone_size: -; d_call: -; j_call: TRBJ2-5; cdr3_aa: CASSDQRTQETQYF; cdr3_nt: TGTGCCAGCAGTGACCAGCGGACACAAGAGACCCAGTACTTC
v_call: TRBV29-1; clone_size: few; d_call: -; j_call: TRBJ1-2; cdr3_aa: CSVEERAPLTGYTF; cdr3_nt: TGCAGCGTTGAAGAACGGGCTCCCCTTACAGGCTACACCTTC
v_call: TRBV5-6; clone_size: -; d_call: TRBD2; j_call: TRBJ2-1; cdr3_aa: CASSGGTSGTTAGPNEQFF; cdr3_nt: TGTGCCAGCAGCGGTGGGACTAGCGGGACTACGGCCGGCCCCAATGAGCAGTTCTTC
v_call: TRBV20-1; clone_size: -; d_call: TRBD2; j_call: TRBJ2-1; cdr3_aa: CSASKTSGSSYNEQFF; cdr3_nt: TGCAGTGCTAGTAAAACTAGCGGGAGCTCCTACAATGAGCAGTTCTTC
v_call: TRBV7-2; clone_size: -; d_call: -; j_call: TRBJ2-1; cdr3_aa: CASSLNEGSYNEQFF; cdr3_nt: TGTGCCAGCAGCTTAAATGAGGGCTCCTACAATGAGCAGTTCTTC
v_call: TRBV12-3/TRBV12-4; clone_size: few; d_call: TRBD1; j_call: TRBJ1-4; cdr3_aa: CASRATGTENEKLFF; cdr3_nt: TGTGCCAGCAGAGCCACCGGGACAGAGAATGAAAAACTGTTTTTT
v_call: TRBV5-6; clone_size: few; d_call: -; j_call: TRBJ2-3; cdr3_aa: CASSFPTGGEADTQYF; cdr3_nt: TGTGCCAGCAGCTTTCCCACAGGAGGAGAAGCAGATACGCAGTATTTT
v_call: TRBV5-1; clone_size: few; d_call: TRBD1; j_call: TRBJ2-4; cdr3_aa: CASSPGQLLAKNIQYF; cdr3_nt: TGCGCCAGCAGCCCGGGACAGCTGCTAGCCAAAAACATTCAGTACTTC
v_call: TRBV28; clone_size: -; d_call: TRBD2; j_call: TRBJ2-5; cdr3_aa: CASSTGDGGLETQYF; cdr3_nt: TGTGCCAGCAGTACCGGGGACGGGGGGTTAGAGACCCAGTACTTC
v_call: TRBV11-2; clone_size: few; d_call: TRBD2; j_call: TRBJ2-1; cdr3_aa: CASSLGTSGGASYNEQFF; cdr3_nt: TGTGCCAGCAGCCTTGGGACTAGCGGGGGGGCCTCCTACAATGAGCAGTTCTTC
v_call: TRBV9; clone_size: few; d_call: -; j_call: TRBJ2-1; cdr3_aa: CASSFRLELGEQFF; cdr3_nt: TGTGCCAGCAGCTTCCGACTAGAATTGGGTGAGCAGTTCTTC
v_call: TRBV6-1; clone_size: -; d_call: -; j_call: TRBJ2-7; cdr3_aa: CASTLSPDKYYEQYF; cdr3_nt: TGTGCCAGCACCCTGAGTCCGGACAAATACTACGAGCAGTACTTC
v_call: TRBV7-9; clone_size: few; d_call: TRBD1; j_call: TRBJ1-1; cdr3_aa: CASSLGQPVNTEAFF; cdr3_nt: TGTGCCAGCAGCCTGGGACAGCCAGTGAACACTGAAGCTTTCTTT
v_call: TRBV6-5; clone_size: -; d_call: TRBD1; j_call: TRBJ1-1; cdr3_aa: CASSCSLDRGNTEAFF; cdr3_nt: TGTGCCAGCAGTTGCTCCCTGGACAGGGGGAACACTGAAGCTTTCTTT
v_call: TRBV20-1; clone_size: -; d_call: -; j_call: TRBJ2-5; cdr3_aa: CSAGAGQETQYF; cdr3_nt: TGCAGTGCAGGGGCGGGACAAGAGACCCAGTACTTC
v_call: TRBV6-1; clone_size: -; d_call: TRBD1; j_call: TRBJ2-4; cdr3_aa: CASSPTGQGVRNIQYF; cdr3_nt: TGTGCCAGCAGTCCGACTGGACAGGGTGTCCGTAACATTCAGTACTTC
v_call: TRBV6-5; clone_size: -; d_call: TRBD2; j_call: TRBJ2-1; cdr3_aa: CASSLWLAGPNEQFF; cdr3_nt: TGTGCCAGCAGTTTATGGCTAGCGGGACCCAATGAGCAGTTCTTC
v_call: TRBV20-1; clone_size: -; d_call: -; j_call: TRBJ2-5; cdr3_aa: CSARDPRRGPQETQYF; cdr3_nt: TGCAGTGCTAGAGACCCCCGCCGAGGTCCGCAAGAGACCCAGTACTTC
v_call: TRBV14; clone_size: -; d_call: TRBD1; j_call: TRBJ2-2; cdr3_aa: CASSQGLWGTATGELFF; cdr3_nt: TGTGCCAGCAGCCAAGGCTTGTGGGGGACAGCTACCGGGGAGCTGTTTTTT
v_call: TRBV6-2/TRBV6-3; clone_size: few; d_call: -; j_call: TRBJ1-1; cdr3_aa: CASSHAMRSEAFF; cdr3_nt: TGTGCCAGCAGTCACGCAATGCGGTCTGAAGCTTTCTTT
v_call: TRBV12-5; clone_size: -; d_call: -; j_call: TRBJ2-1; cdr3_aa: CASGFLNYNEQFF; cdr3_nt: TGTGCTAGTGGTTTCCTAAACTACAATGAGCAGTTCTTC
v_call: TRBV20-1; clone_size: once; d_call: TRBD2; j_call: TRBJ2-4; cdr3_aa: CSARERELAKNIQYF; cdr3_nt: TGCAGTGCTAGGGAGCGGGAATTAGCCAAAAACATTCAGTACTTC
v_call: TRBV20-1; clone_size: -; d_call: TRBD1; j_call: TRBJ1-4; cdr3_aa: CSARRQGTNEKLFF; cdr3_nt: TGCAGTGCTAGACGACAGGGAACTAATGAAAAACTGTTTTTT
v_call: TRBV20-1; clone_size: few; d_call: -; j_call: TRBJ2-1; cdr3_aa: CSASSEHQSYNEQFF; cdr3_nt: TGCAGTGCTAGCTCGGAGCATCAATCCTACAATGAGCAGTTCTTC
v_call: TRBV3-1; clone_size: -; d_call: -; j_call: TRBJ2-5; cdr3_aa: CASSQGITSVPPETQYF; cdr3_nt: TGTGCCAGCAGCCAAGGAATTACGAGTGTTCCCCCCGAGACCCAGTACTTC
v_call: TRBV12-3/TRBV12-4; clone_size: many; d_call: TRBD1; j_call: TRBJ2-3; cdr3_aa: CASSPQGVGTDTQYF; cdr3_nt: TGTGCCAGCAGTCCCCAGGGGGTTGGCACAGATACGCAGTATTTT
v_call: TRBV7-9; clone_size: few; d_call: TRBD1; j_call: TRBJ1-1; cdr3_aa: CASSFPGQGAYDFF; cdr3_nt: TGTGCCAGCAGCTTTCCGGGACAGGGGGCGTACGATTTCTTT
v_call: TRBV6-1; clone_size: few; d_call: TRBD1; j_call: TRBJ1-5; cdr3_aa: CASKRTGSQPQHF; cdr3_nt: TGTGCCAGCAAGAGGACAGGGTCTCAGCCCCAGCATTTT
v_call: TRBV6-2/TRBV6-3; clone_size: -; d_call: -; j_call: TRBJ2-5; cdr3_aa: CATRESLGQETQYF; cdr3_nt: TGTGCCACCAGAGAAAGCCTAGGCCAAGAGACCCAGTACTTC
v_call: TRBV19; clone_size: -; d_call: -; j_call: TRBJ2-5; cdr3_aa: CASRPPFLVLSRAFQETQYF; cdr3_nt: TGTGCTAGTAGGCCCCCCTTTCTAGTCCTCTCTAGAGCGTTCCAAGAGACCCAGTACTTC
v_call: TRBV20-1; clone_size: -; d_call: -; j_call: TRBJ2-3; cdr3_aa: CSADTGAPGGTDTQYF; cdr3_nt: TGCAGTGCAGATACAGGGGCCCCCGGAGGGACAGATACGCAGTATTTT
v_call: TRBV5-6; clone_size: few; d_call: TRBD2; j_call: TRBJ2-3; cdr3_aa: CASSLDGGGQYF; cdr3_nt: TGTGCCAGCAGCTTGGATGGCGGGGGGCAGTATTTT
v_call: TRBV12-3/TRBV12-4; clone_size: few; d_call: TRBD2; j_call: TRBJ2-5; cdr3_aa: CASTLAGRQETQYF; cdr3_nt: TGTGCCAGCACCTTAGCGGGGAGGCAAGAGACCCAGTACTTC
v_call: TRBV4-2; clone_size: -; d_call: TRBD2; j_call: TRBJ2-1; cdr3_aa: CASSRGTSGDFEQFF; cdr3_nt: TGTGCCAGCAGCCGGGGGACTAGCGGGGATTTTGAGCAGTTCTTC
v_call: TRBV4-2; clone_size: -; d_call: TRBD2; j_call: TRBJ2-5; cdr3_aa: CASSRGGLAEQETQYF; cdr3_nt: TGTGCCAGCAGCCGGGGGGGACTAGCGGAACAAGAGACCCAGTACTTC
v_call: TRBV4-1; clone_size: many; d_call: TRBD2; j_call: TRBJ2-2; cdr3_aa: CASRGTSGALNTGELFF; cdr3_nt: TGCGCCAGCCGCGGGACTAGCGGGGCCTTGAACACCGGGGAGCTGTTTTTT
v_call: TRBV6-1; clone_size: few; d_call: TRBD1; j_call: TRBJ2-5; cdr3_aa: CASSRPGQGRTQYF; cdr3_nt: TGTGCCAGCAGTCGACCGGGACAGGGGCGGACCCAGTACTTC
v_call: TRBV11-2; clone_size: few; d_call: TRBD2; j_call: TRBJ2-1; cdr3_aa: CASSSEGLAASSSYNEQFF; cdr3_nt: TGTGCCAGCAGCTCAGAGGGACTAGCGGCTTCAAGCTCCTACAATGAGCAGTTCTTC
v_call: TRBV4-3; clone_size: -; d_call: -; j_call: TRBJ2-3; cdr3_aa: CASSPSAYFTDTQYF; cdr3_nt: TGCGCCAGCAGCCCCTCCGCCTATTTCACAGATACGCAGTATTTT
v_call: TRBV4-2; clone_size: few; d_call: -; j_call: TRBJ1-2; cdr3_aa: CASSQDLPGRGGYTF; cdr3_nt: TGTGCCAGCAGCCAAGATCTCCCAGGGCGTGGCGGCTACACCTTC
v_call: TRBV7-2; clone_size: few; d_call: TRBD2; j_call: TRBJ2-7; cdr3_aa: CASSPLASGRVEQYF; cdr3_nt: TGTGCCAGCAGCCCCTTGGCTAGCGGGAGAGTAGAGCAGTACTTC
v_call: TRBV6-1; clone_size: few; d_call: -; j_call: TRBJ2-3; cdr3_aa: CASSDRQSPGTDTQYF; cdr3_nt: TGTGCCAGCAGTGACCGACAGTCCCCTGGCACAGATACGCAGTATTTT
v_call: TRBV20-1; clone_size: -; d_call: -; j_call: TRBJ2-2; cdr3_aa: CSARVTGISANTGELFF; cdr3_nt: TGCAGTGCTAGAGTAACAGGGATATCGGCGAACACCGGGGAGCTGTTTTTT
v_call: TRBV12-3/TRBV12-4; clone_size: -; d_call: -; j_call: TRBJ2-2; cdr3_aa: CASNTGTGELFF; cdr3_nt: TGTGCCAGCAATACAGGGACCGGGGAGCTGTTTTTT
v_call: TRBV9; clone_size: -; d_call: -; j_call: TRBJ2-2; cdr3_aa: CASSVASGLRAGELFF; cdr3_nt: TGTGCCAGCAGCGTAGCTTCAGGTTTACGAGCCGGGGAGCTGTTTTTT
v_call: TRBV5-6; clone_size: few; d_call: -; j_call: TRBJ2-1; cdr3_aa: CASSLRGGLIDEQFF; cdr3_nt: TGTGCCAGCAGCTTGCGTGGGGGCCTTATTGATGAGCAGTTCTTC
v_call: TRBV29-1; clone_size: few; d_call: -; j_call: TRBJ2-5; cdr3_aa: CSVEAEMGLAQYF; cdr3_nt: TGCAGCGTTGAAGCAGAGATGGGTCTGGCCCAGTACTTC